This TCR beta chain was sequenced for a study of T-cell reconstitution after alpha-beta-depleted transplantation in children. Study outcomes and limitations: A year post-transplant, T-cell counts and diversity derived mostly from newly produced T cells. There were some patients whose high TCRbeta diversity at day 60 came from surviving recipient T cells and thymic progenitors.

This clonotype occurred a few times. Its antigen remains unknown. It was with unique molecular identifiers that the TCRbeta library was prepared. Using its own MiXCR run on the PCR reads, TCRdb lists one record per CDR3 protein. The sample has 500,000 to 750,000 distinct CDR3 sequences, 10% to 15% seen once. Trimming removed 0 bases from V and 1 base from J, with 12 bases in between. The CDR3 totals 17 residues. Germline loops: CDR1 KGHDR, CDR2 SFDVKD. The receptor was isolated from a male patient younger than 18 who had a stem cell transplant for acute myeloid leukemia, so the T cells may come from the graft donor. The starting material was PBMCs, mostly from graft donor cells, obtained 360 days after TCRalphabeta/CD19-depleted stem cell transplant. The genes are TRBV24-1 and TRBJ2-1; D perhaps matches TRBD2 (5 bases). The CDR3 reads CATSDLSPRGSYNEQFF. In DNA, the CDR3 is TGTGCCACCAGTGATTTGTCCCCCCGAGGGTCCTACAATGAGCAGTTCTTC.